This T cell receptor (beta chain) originates from a study of cytomegalovirus exposure and HLA in healthy donors (dated by TCRdb to the late 2010s). Regarding the research as a whole: According to an earlier analysis of a few hundred of the donors, about 179 million T cells yielded 90 million to 130 million unique TCR beta sequences and more than 250 Gb of sequence data. The number of donors typed differed by locus, with 629-630 for A, B, C, DRB1 and DQB1, roughly 520 for DQA1, over 600 for DPA1, and some 440 for DPB1. Rather than drawing on any new phenotypic data, the later analysis identified candidate immune exposures from TCR beta sequences and the way those sequences occurred across donors. Donor age, sex, ethnicity and CMV serostatus were compiled together with the repertoire data. In an earlier analysis of roughly 600 of the donors, high-throughput TCR beta sequencing was used to judge whether each TCR beta V gene segment behaved as functional or pseudogenic. To study patterns of TCR occurrence, a later analysis re-analyzed previously published TCR beta repertoires from hundreds of donors and added high-resolution HLA genotyping. A separate validation cohort of approximately 120 different subjects was used in addition to the approximately 670-subject first cohort. Around 320 gigabases of sequencing data and approximately 93 million unique TCR sequences were included in an early release covering 500 to 750 HLA-typed donors. The study combined high-throughput TCR immunosequencing, statistical association of individual TCRs with disease status, and machine learning to predict cytomegalovirus infection status. The aim of the study was to test whether cataloging public T cell receptors could identify signatures of past pathogen exposure. All discovery cohort repertoires had been generated on a single sequencing platform. A later genetic analysis used genome-wide SNP genotypes for about 65% of the 666 donors, treating that subset as a discovery cohort. Using immunosequencing, the study profiled T cell repertoires from around 670 subjects and related those repertoires to cytomegalovirus serostatus. The genetic ancestry cluster associated with self-reported Caucasian donors included 81% of the roughly 390 genotyped donors. Across about 370 genotyped donors of the cohort, an average of roughly 250,000 unique TCR beta nucleotide sequences per donor were sequenced, and about a sixth of those sequences were non-productive. Four to six DR-DQ haplotypes were handled as single units for association and clustering because linkage in the cohort was strong. Class I and class II HLA loci were covered by the typing at four-digit resolution.

Points the paper makes about the study in general: Linkage disequilibrium might explain the correlated functional status among segregating V segments, but an unknown experimental factor could not be ruled out. An association between a missense DCLRE1C variant and V-gene and J-gene trimming of TCR beta chains was found in a later genetic analysis and replicated in an independent cohort. The authors suggested that the approach could potentially be extended to other disease states and immunological phenotypes. A later analysis found that HLA-associated TCR beta chains were more clonally expanded and had lower generation probabilities than equally common non-associated chains. Most CMV-associated TCR beta chains appeared to be HLA-restricted in a later analysis, and the HLA associations seemed to be driven largely by CMV exposure. The classifier was reported to diagnose cytomegalovirus status with high specificity and sensitivity in both the original cohort and the validation cohort. The cohort was sequenced for TCR beta chains only, and without alpha or paired-chain data the features that could be detected were limited. According to a later analysis, parvovirus B19, influenza, CMV and Epstein-Barr virus appeared linked to several top co-occurrence clusters. Compared with the roughly 710-donor mean, donors in an Asian-associated ancestry cluster had fewer N-insertions in productive TCRs, according to a later genetic analysis. In a later analysis, some 18,000 TCR beta sequences were associated with specific HLA alleles at a false discovery rate of 0.05. A few of the identified cytomegalovirus-associated TCR beta chains were confirmed in vitro to be specific for cytomegalovirus antigens. In a later analysis, the rate of TCR association differed among HLA loci, with DRB1 alleles having the most associated TCRs and HLA-C alleles having the fewest. Most TCR sequences were observed very rarely across donors, whereas some public TCRs were present in many individuals. The study gave a list of 150 to 200 TCR beta chains associated with cytomegalovirus. An earlier analysis of 450 to 750 of the donors showed that most TCR beta V segments appeared in productive rearrangements either about 87% or about 30% of the time, which broadly matched IMGT annotations. When HLA alleles, especially DR and DQ, strongly co-occurred, TCR associations were difficult to assign to individual alleles. The 87-base-pair reads could not distinguish some IMGT-functional V segments, including TRBV6-2 and TRBV6-3, so those segments were excluded. A further reported finding was that TCR beta sequences accurately predicted the HLA-A and HLA-B alleles for most subjects in the first cohort. The sequencing pipeline was judged likely to have produced a cluster of highly shared sequence variants as a technical artifact. The presence/absence analyses assumed that sequencing depth was roughly uniform across donors, and that assumption may not be true. The earlier analysis of 587 of the donors excluded approximately 17 rarely observed V segments, including chromosome 9 orphons, because counts were too low. Because HLA typing was missing for some donors at each locus, association tests included only the typed subset. The only immune exposure information available for the cohort was CMV serostatus.

The cohort comprised some 680 healthy bone marrow donors. Cohort members were all nominally healthy when sampled, although unrecorded immune exposures were likely present. The donor was CMV seronegative and was included in the group of 352 seronegative cohort members. Every donor gave a peripheral blood sample, and the peripheral blood mononuclear cells from that sample were used for TCR beta sequencing. The Qiagen DNeasy Blood Extraction Kit was used to extract genomic DNA from the blood cell samples. Trimming at the junction amounts to 0 bases on V and 6 bases on J, and the germline ends lie 12 bases apart. CDR1 LGHNA and CDR2 YNFKEQ were looked up in the germline V gene. The CDR3, from cysteine to phenylalanine, totals 15 residues. The DNA shown is the 45-base CDR3, in frame from base 1. The library was generated by the immunoSEQ multiplex PCR assay. The multiplex PCR relied on a mix of 60 forward primers for TCR Vbeta segments and 13 reverse primers for TCR Jbeta segments. A multiplex PCR assay on genomic DNA amplified the CDR3 region of rearranged TCR beta genes. The amplified TCR beta libraries were sequenced on the Illumina HiSeq System as 87-base-pair reads. As for the authors' bioinformatics: Across the 600 to 700 repertoires, a later analysis counted roughly 77 million unique TCR beta chains, approximately 12 million of which were shared by at least two donors. Raw reads were error-corrected and collapsed into unique sequences with a nearest-neighbor algorithm that merged closely related sequences to remove PCR and sequencing errors. To assign V, D and J gene segments, CDR3 sequences were aligned to IMGT reference sequences. For a sequence to be retained, at least a six-nucleotide match to both a V gene segment and a J gene segment was required. Rearrangements were classified as productive when the CDR3 lacked stop codons and remained in frame with V and J, and all other rearrangements were classified as non-productive. Following IMGT convention, CDR3 was defined as the stretch from the second conserved V-encoded cysteine to the conserved J-encoded phenylalanine. The earlier analysis of about 590 of the donors excluded sequences that lacked an unambiguous match to a single V gene segment. In an earlier analysis of 587 of the donors, a V segment was called functional when productive rearrangements were above 56.7%, and segregating when the standard deviation between donors exceeded 5%. To diagnose cytomegalovirus status from the catalog of TCR beta chain sequences, a statistical classification framework was built. A later analysis assigned V and J genes by comparing TCR nucleotide sequences with IMGT/GENE-DB human TR gene sequences. The TCRdist pipeline was used in a later analysis to assign CDR3 sequences and most-parsimonious VDJ recombination scenarios. In a later analysis, each TCR beta chain was defined by its CDR3 amino acid sequence together with its V-gene family, and reads without a unique V-gene family were excluded. As a way to deal with suspected cross-contamination and a sequencing artifact, a later analysis dropped approximately 570 nucleotide sequences that were highly shared and had low generation probability. In a later analysis, a clonal expansion index was calculated for each public chain from normalized within-repertoire ranks of inferred template counts. In a later analysis, generation probabilities were computed using a VDJ recombination model fitted to out-of-frame rearrangements, and the results were checked against IGoR. In a later analysis, TCR-TCR, TCR-HLA and TCR-CMV co-occurrence was scored with hypergeometric tests, and a repertoire-size bias correction was applied to TCR pairs. A later analysis estimated false discovery rates by permuting HLA or CMV assignments 20 times. In a later analysis, co-occurring TCRs were grouped using DBSCAN, with TCRdist sequence similarity added in when clustering inside HLA-allele-positive subsets. Repertoires with fewer than 30,000 or more than 120,000 public chains, plus five repertoires with anomalous nucleotide sharing, were excluded from co-occurrence clustering. TCRdb retrieved this table from immuneACCESS and kept in-frame rearrangements only. Not all clones are present; in checked studies, unresolved V genes account for under half, and no reason is known for the remainder. Clone size and V and J calls were adopted from that table, with D and trimming inferred from the DNA. This sample's table has entries for approximately 50,000 clones. The ten largest clonotypes hold approximately 2.4% of the sample.

With regard to this clone: The antigen it binds to is not known.

The rearrangement combines TRBV4-2 with TRBJ2-1, with the D gene too uncertain to name. Sequenced material: PBMCs. The origin of this receptor is a female donor in good health and CMV-seronegative. The CDR3 here reads CASSQELSVPNEQFF. The DNA sequence is TGTGCCAGCAGCCAAGAACTATCCGTCCCCAATGAGCAGTTCTTC.